The clone carrying this T cell receptor (beta chain) appeared a few times. This sample was included in a study of human T cells and chemical hapten exposure. Time point described: patch test 1, 2 weeks after DPC sensitization. Treatment defined: therapeutic diphenylcyclopropenone sensitization with weekly scalp DPC. One entry per CDR3 protein results from TCRdb running MiXCR on the RACE reads. The sample lists some 70,000 distinct CDR3 sequences, 25% to 40% seen once, with roughly 10% in the top ten. In germline, CDR1 is MNHEY, CDR2 SMNVEV (reference sequence). The CDR3 runs 15 residues. V lost 6 bases to trimming and J lost 6 bases; unmatched junction nucleotides: 11.

This TCR was sampled from a man aged 40-49 years with alopecia areata. Some clones in this sample may be carry-over from other donors' samples. The specimen was whole blood, collected in connection with sensitization to the hapten diphenylcyclopropenone (DPC). V and J are TRBV27 and TRBJ1-5, with TRBD1 matching 7 bases. The CDR3 coding sequence is TGTGCCAGCAGGCCGAACAGGGGCGGTGGTCAGCCCCAGCATTTT. Translating it yields CASRPNRGGGQPQHF.